Shown below are 23 T cell receptor beta chains from a single sample sequenced in a study of cytomegalovirus exposure and HLA in healthy donors. Primers included in the PCR were 60 Vbeta and 13 Jbeta primers. Measured with immunoSEQ multiplex PCR; TCRdb has only the in-frame clones, and not every one. This table has about 150,000 clones, less than 90% appearing once. Sequenced: PBMCs. These receptors all come from a boy aged 2-15 years in good health and CMV-seronegative.

This rearrangement joins TRBV27 to TRBJ2-5, with a weak D call TRBD2 (5 bases). The V end lost 6 bases, the J end lost 5 bases, and 16 bases lay between the germline ends. From germline, CDR1 is MNHEY and CDR2 SMNVEV (reference sequence). The CDR3 is 14 amino acids. In DNA, the CDR3 is TGTGCCAGCAGCCGGAGGTTAGGCTTCGAGACCCAGTACTTC. This sequence encodes CASSRRLGFETQYF.

V usage is TRBV6-1 and J usage is TRBJ1-2; 10 nucleotides match TRBD1. Germline CDR1 and CDR2: MNHNS and SASEGT. J was trimmed by 5 bases and V by 3 bases; bases with no gene match: 3. This CDR3 is 14 amino acids long. The CDR3 DNA follows: TGTGCCAGCAGTGAGGACAGGGGGAGATATGGCTACACCTTC. This gives the protein CASSEDRGRYGYTF.

The V call is TRBV13, the J call TRBJ1-5, with 7 bases fitting TRBD1. This CDR3 has 14 amino acids. Germline CDR1 PRHDT, CDR2 FYEKMQ (reference sequence). V trimming: 5 bases; J trimming: 1 base; junction bases outside the gene matches: 2. DNA for the CDR3: TGTGCCAGCAGCCGGGGACAGAGCAATCAGCCCCAGCATTTT. It is translated as CASSRGQSNQPQHF.

V is TRBV7-6 and J is TRBJ2-7; D is unresolved. The CDR3 is made up of 13 amino acids. Trimming removed 2 bases at V and 6 bases at J, with 11 bases between. Germline V gene data show CDR1 as SGHVS and CDR2 as FNYEAQ. CDR3 region: CASSLSEFAEQYF. CDR3 DNA: TGTGCCAGCAGCTTATCGGAGTTCGCCGAGCAGTACTTC. Based on the CDR3 plus reference TRBV7-6 and TRBJ2-7, the full variable domain is GAGVSQSPRYKVTKRGQDVALRCDPISGHVSLYWYRQALGQGPEFLTYFNYEAQQDKSGLPNDRFSAERPEGSISTLTIQRTEQRDSAMYRCASSLSEFAEQYFGPGTRLTVT.

J is TRBJ2-3 and V is TRBV7-9; a possible D gene is TRBD2 (5 bases). The CDR3 spans 16 residues. CDR1 is SEHNR and CDR2 is FQNEAQ in the germline V gene (reference sequence). Trimming stripped 1 base from V and 1 base from J, with 12 bases between. The CDR3 coding sequence is TGTGCCAGCAGCTTAGTGAGGACTCTTCGCACAGATACGCAGTATTTT. Translating gives CASSLVRTLRTDTQYF.

This clone was seen a few times. Distinct nucleotide sequences in the sample also encode this CDR3. The chain uses TRBV5-1 and TRBJ1-1; D perhaps matches TRBD1 (6 bases). The germline CDR1 and CDR2 sequences are SGHRS and YFSETQ. The CDR3 length is 14 residues. Trimming removed 0 bases at V and 5 bases at J, with 11 bases between. The CDR3 nucleotides are TGCGCCAGCAGCTTGGAGGGGGAGGGAACTGAAGCTTTCTTT. Its protein is CASSLEGEGTEAFF.

The chain is built from TRBV6-1 and TRBJ1-4, with D maybe TRBD1 (5 bases). V lost 1 base, J lost 10 bases, and 13 bases lay in between. This CDR3 contains 14 residues. Per the germline V gene, CDR1 is MNHNS and CDR2 is SASEGT. The DNA of the CDR3 is TGTGCCAGCAGTGAAGGACAGTGGCTTGCAAAACTGTTTTTT. As protein: CASSEGQWLAKLFF.

This clone turned up a few times. The chain uses TRBV28 and TRBJ1-1; D might be TRBD1 (6 bases). V was trimmed by 5 bases and J by 1 base, leaving 11 bases between them. Germline V gene data show CDR1 as MDHEN and CDR2 as SYDVKM. The CDR3 consists of 14 residues. CDR3: CASSIGGANTEAFF. As DNA, the CDR3 is TGTGCCAGCAGTATTGGGGGGGCGAACACTGAAGCTTTCTTT.

This chain links TRBV25-1 with TRBJ2-7, with TRBD1 matching 11 bases. CDR1 and CDR2 (germline): MGHDK, SYGVNS. The ends lost 8 bases at V and 5 bases at J; junction bases unmatched: 11. This CDR3 comprises 15 residues. Here the CDR3 DNA reads TGTGCCAGCCTTAGGACAGGGGGCCCTTATAACGAGCAGTACTTC. Translating gives CASLRTGGPYNEQYF.

This chain connects TRBV4-1 to TRBJ2-7; weak D call: TRBD1 (6 bases). The ends were cut back, 1 base at V and 6 bases at J, with 16 bases in the middle. The CDR3 has 15 amino acids. CDR1 and CDR2 (germline): MGHRA, YSYEKL. The CDR3 here is CASSQGEGQTGEQYF. The CDR3 DNA sequence: TGCGCCAGCAGCCAAGGCGAAGGACAGACGGGCGAGCAGTACTTC.

This chain links TRBV10-3 with TRBJ2-3; 10 nucleotides agree with TRBD2. Germline CDR1 and CDR2: ENHRY and SYGVKD. Losses at the gene ends were 7 bases for V and 1 base for J; bases not matched to a gene: 11. The CDR3 consists of 17 residues. The DNA for the CDR3 is TGTGCCATCAAGAGTACTAGCGGGACGTATGGCACAGATACGCAGTATTTT. It is translated as CAIKSTSGTYGTDTQYF.

V gene TRBV27 combines with J gene TRBJ1-2, with D hard to call. This CDR3 is built from 14 residues. Trimming left V 1 base short and J 0 bases short, with 6 bases between. Germline V gives CDR1 MNHEY, CDR2 SMNVEV (reference sequence). The CDR3 sequence is CASSLFAANYGYTF. CDR3 DNA sequence: TGTGCCAGCAGTTTATTTGCAGCTAACTATGGCTACACCTTC.

The rearrangement joins TRBV27 to TRBJ2-7; 9 bases are a match to TRBD1. This CDR3 contains 13 residues. The V and J ends lost 8 bases and 6 bases, in that order; junction bases with no gene match: 8. Germline lookup yields CDR1 MNHEY and CDR2 SMNVEV (reference sequence). CDR3 amino acids: CASGPTGGGEQYF. The CDR3 bases are TGTGCCAGCGGGCCCACAGGGGGCGGCGAGCAGTACTTC.

The chain uses TRBV6-1 and TRBJ2-1, with 8 bases matching TRBD2. The germline V gene has CDR1 MNHNS and CDR2 SASEGT. V gave up 4 bases and J gave up 6 bases; unmatched junction bases: 5. The CDR3 runs 14 residues. DNA of the CDR3: TGTGCCAGCAGTGCGGGACTAGTAGGCAATGAGCAGTTCTTC. It is translated as CASSAGLVGNEQFF.

The genes are TRBV25-1 and TRBJ2-3; the D gene is possibly TRBD2 (5 bases). CDR1 and CDR2 (germline): MGHDK, SYGVNS. The V and J ends lost 7 bases and 0 bases respectively, with 11 bases between them. The CDR3 covers 14 residues. The CDR3 sequence: CASIGNLSTDTQYF. DNA of the CDR3: TGTGCCAGCATCGGGAATTTGAGCACAGATACGCAGTATTTT.

The chain is built from TRBV4-1 and TRBJ2-7, with no clear D. The germline V and J ends were trimmed by 6 bases and 2 bases, with 14 bases remaining between them. Germline values: CDR1 MGHRA, CDR2 YSYEKL. CDR3 length: 14 amino acids. CDR3: CASSHPALTYEQYF. The CDR3, as DNA: TGCGCCAGCAGTCATCCAGCACTAACCTACGAGCAGTACTTC.

The rearrangement links TRBV2 to TRBJ2-1, with 10 bases aligning to TRBD2. This CDR3 region has 14 residues. Germline V CDR1 and CDR2: SNHLY, FYNNEI. Trimming removed 3 bases from V and 15 bases from J; junction bases left unmatched: 11. CDR3 DNA: TGTGCCAGCAGTGACCCAGGGCTAGCGGGAGATCCGTTCTTC. Translated, it gives CASSDPGLAGDPFF. Using reference TRBV2 and TRBJ2-1 for the parts outside the CDR3, the full variable domain is EPEVTQTPSHQVTQMGQEVILRCVPISNHLYFYWYRQILGQKVEFLVSFYNNEISEKSEIFDDQFSVERPDGSNFTLKIRSTKLEDSAMYFCASSDPGLAGDPFFGPGTRLTVL.

This chain uses TRBV29-1 with TRBJ1-1, with 8 nucleotides matching TRBD1. Per germline, CDR1 SQVTM and CDR2 ANQGSEA. Losses at the gene ends were 4 bases for V and 3 bases for J; bases not matched to a gene: 13. The CDR3 length is 16 residues. The CDR3 DNA sequence: TGCAGCGTTGTGTCCGACAGGGGCACTTTCCACACTGAAGCTTTCTTT. Translating it yields CSVVSDRGTFHTEAFF.

This chain uses TRBV7-2 with TRBJ2-5, with 7 bases fitting TRBD1. Germline V lookup: CDR1 SGHTA, CDR2 FQGNSA. Unmatched junction bases numbered 1, after V lost 1 base and J lost 5 bases. This CDR3 has 13 amino acids. CDR3 bases: TGTGCCAGCAGCTTAGAAGGGGGCGAGACCCAGTACTTC. It is translated as CASSLEGGETQYF.

The chain recombines TRBV6-6 with TRBJ2-3, with 10 bases fitting TRBD1. Germline CDR1 MNHNY, CDR2 SVGAGI (reference sequence). The CDR3 spans 16 residues. The junction had 8 bases not matched to a gene; V was cut back by 2 bases and J by 6 bases. The CDR3 nucleotides are TGTGCCAGCAGTTACCAATCCCGGGACAGGGGCGATACGCAGTATTTT. Translating gives CASSYQSRDRGDTQYF.

The V call is TRBV15, the J call TRBJ1-4; the D is unclear. Trimming took off 3 bases at V and 4 bases at J, with 9 bases between the two ends. This CDR3 contains 14 residues. Germline lookup yields CDR1 LNHNV and CDR2 YYDKDF (reference sequence). CDR3 loop: CATSSRRYNEKLFF. The DNA for the CDR3 is TGTGCCACCAGCAGTAGAAGATATAATGAAAAACTGTTTTTT.

The chain is built from TRBV21-1 and TRBJ2-2; the tabulated D call, TRBD2, remains unverified against the DNA. TRBV21-1 is noted as a pseudogene. The length of the CDR3 is 17 residues. CDR3 in amino acids: CASSSVGGSGDTGELFF. In nucleotides, the CDR3 is TGTGCCAGCAGCAGTGTTGGCGGGAGCGGAGACACCGGGGAGCTGTTTTTT.

The chain employs TRBV18 and TRBJ2-3; weak D call: TRBD2 (5 bases). This CDR3 spans 14 amino acids. Trimming took off 3 bases at V and 4 bases at J, with 11 bases between the two ends. Germline lookup yields CDR1 KGHSH and CDR2 LQKENI. The CDR3 DNA reads TGTGCCAGCTCACCTCTAGCCCCCCCAGATACGCAGTATTTT. The encoded protein is CASSPLAPPDTQYF. The variable domain in full, with the rest retrieved from reference TRBV18 and TRBJ2-3, is NAGVMQNPRHLVRRRGQEARLRCSPMKGHSHVYWYRQLPEEGLKFMVYLQKENIIDESGMPKERFSAEFPKEGPSILRIQQVVRGDSAAYFCASSPLAPPDTQYFGPGTRLTVL.